These 24 T cell receptor beta chains were all obtained from the same sample, sequenced in a study of identical twins. TCRdb reanalysed the 5' RACE reads using MiXCR and keeps one entry per CDR3 protein. The top ten clones hold about 0.27% of a sample with some 1,600,000 distinct CDR3 sequences, around 33% of them seen once. Source material: cord blood. The receptors were gathered from a newborn girl in good health.

The chain has TRBV6-1 and TRBJ2-5; a weak D match, TRBD2 (7 bases). The CDR3 runs to 16 residues. Germline V gene lookup returns CDR1 MNHNS and CDR2 SASEGT. V shed 2 bases and J shed 1 base, with 14 bases lying between them. CDR3 sequence: CASSERGEGIQETQYF. In DNA form, the CDR3 reads TGTGCCAGCAGTGAAAGGGGGGAGGGGATCCAAGAGACCCAGTACTTC.

A few counts support this clonotype. The chain combines TRBV28 with TRBJ2-7; 8 nucleotides line up with TRBD2. With 7 bases clipped from V and 0 bases from J, the junction kept 11 bases outside the gene matches. Germline V lookup: CDR1 MDHEN, CDR2 SYDVKM. The CDR3 extends over 16 amino acids. The CDR3 DNA follows: TGTGCCAGCAATCCCCTTGGGAGCGGGAGCTCCTACGAGCAGTACTTC. It codes for CASNPLGSGSSYEQYF.

The chain links TRBV7-9 to TRBJ1-1; perhaps TRBD1 as D (5 bases). This CDR3 spans 16 amino acids. In germline, CDR1 is SEHNR, CDR2 FQNEAQ (reference sequence). V was shortened by 1 base and J by 5 bases, with 17 bases between the two germline ends. In DNA, the CDR3 is TGTGCCAGCAGCTTAGGTGGGGCAGGGCGAAGGACTGAAGCTTTCTTT. It encodes CASSLGGAGRRTEAFF. The variable domain in full, with the rest retrieved from reference TRBV7-9 and TRBJ1-1, is DTGVSQNPRHKITKRGQNVTFRCDPISEHNRLYWYRQTLGQGPEFLTYFQNEAQLEKSRLLSDRFSAERPKGSFSTLEIQRTEQGDSAMYLCASSLGGAGRRTEAFFGQGTRLTVV.

This chain connects TRBV2 to TRBJ2-1, with TRBD2 matching over 13 bases. The germline CDR1 and CDR2 sequences are SNHLY and FYNNEI. The J segment lost 10 bases and the V segment lost 10 bases, leaving 7 bases of the junction unmatched. The CDR3 extends over 13 amino acids. In nucleotides, the CDR3 is TGTGCCACGAAAGGACTAGCGGGAGTAGAGCAGTTCTTC. Its protein product is CATKGLAGVEQFF.

This clonotype was picked up a small number of times. This chain connects TRBV6-6 to TRBJ1-1; TRBD1 aligns across 7 bases. J gave up 5 bases and V 7 bases, and 7 bases lay outside the gene matches. Germline-derived CDR1 and CDR2 are MNHNY and SVGAGI (reference sequence). The CDR3 covers 13 residues. CDR3 DNA sequence: TGTGCCAGCATTGCAGGGGGAAGGACTGAAGCTTTCTTT. It codes for CASIAGGRTEAFF.

In regard to this clonotype: This may be a read error, as it is one base from a much larger clone. The chain combines TRBV4-2 with TRBJ2-5; 11 bases fit TRBD2. This CDR3 has 15 amino acids. The germline V gene encodes CDR1 LGHNA and CDR2 YNFKEQ. J lost 11 bases, V lost 1 base, and 9 bases had no gene match. In DNA, the CDR3 is TGTGCCAGCAGCCAAGTAGCGGGGGGGTACAATGAGCAGTACTTC. Amino acid sequence: CASSQVAGGYNEQYF.

This clonotype was seen only a few times. V is TRBV28 and J is TRBJ2-1; TRBD1 or TRBD2 may be the D gene (5 bases each). Germline CDR1 and CDR2: MDHEN and SYDVKM. The CDR3 totals 13 residues. V was cut by 7 bases and J by 6 bases, with 13 bases left in between. The DNA for the CDR3 is TGTGCCAGCACCGGGACCCCCCGCAATGAGCAGTTCTTC. It codes for CASTGTPRNEQFF.

This clonotype was counted a few times. The chain uses TRBV18 and TRBJ1-1; D may be TRBD1 (6 bases). The V end lost 4 bases, the J end lost 3 bases, and 15 bases lay between the germline ends. This CDR3 is 15 amino acids long. The germline V gene has CDR1 KGHSH and CDR2 LQKENI. The CDR3 DNA follows: TGTGCCAGCTCACGAGTGGACAGACGGGACACTGAAGCTTTCTTT. It encodes CASSRVDRRDTEAFF.

This clonotype was found a few times. This rearrangement joins TRBV29-1 to TRBJ2-1; 8 nucleotides match TRBD2. With 8 bases clipped from V and 5 bases from J, the junction kept 8 bases outside the gene matches. There are 13 residues in the CDR3. Germline V gene lookup returns CDR1 SQVTM and CDR2 ANQGSEA. The chain's CDR3 is CSLVTSADNEQFF. The CDR3, as DNA: TGCAGCTTAGTGACTAGCGCTGACAATGAGCAGTTCTTC.

In its sample, this clonotype was seen many times. V and J are TRBV9 and TRBJ2-3; 9 bases fit TRBD2. The junction had 5 bases not matched to a gene; V was cut back by 6 bases and J by 3 bases. CDR1 and CDR2 from the germline V gene are SGDLS and YYNGEE. This CDR3 comprises 14 residues. The CDR3 is CASTTSGGTDTQYF. For the CDR3, the DNA is TGTGCCAGCACCACCAGCGGGGGGACAGATACGCAGTATTTT.

The CDR3 nucleotides read TGTGCCAGCAGTGAACGACGGACCACTAGCACAGATACGCAGTATTTT. This encodes CASSERRTTSTDTQYF. V gene TRBV6-1 combines with J gene TRBJ2-3; D is unclear. The CDR3 has 16 amino acids. The V gene lost 2 bases and the J gene lost 0 bases, with 12 bases spanning the gap. Germline-derived CDR1 and CDR2 are MNHNS and SASEGT.

This chain links TRBV5-5 with TRBJ1-4; D gene unclear. CDR1 and CDR2 from the germline V gene are SGHKS and YYEKEE (reference sequence). This CDR3 is built from 13 residues. Trimming pared 0 bases from V and 12 bases from J, leaving 12 bases between. The CDR3 bases are TGTGCCAGCAGCTTGGAAGGGTCAAGTCAACTGTTTTTT. It translates to CASSLEGSSQLFF.

The chain joins TRBV7-9 to TRBJ1-4; 11 bases are a match to TRBD1. The CDR3 sequence is 16 residues long. V was pared by 4 bases and J by 8 bases, with 9 bases of the junction left unmatched. The germline V gene encodes CDR1 SEHNR and CDR2 FQNEAQ (reference sequence). CDR3 in amino acids: CASSSWTGGFPEKLFF. The CDR3 bases are TGTGCCAGCAGCTCCTGGACAGGGGGCTTTCCCGAAAAACTGTTTTTT.

As concerns this clonotype: The CDR3 end shows no conserved phenylalanine or tryptophan, and so a read error is likely. Here the CDR3 DNA reads TGTGCCAGCAGCCCAAGGACAGGGGGGTATAATTCACCCCTCCACCTT. This translates into CASSPRTGGYNSPLHL. The chain uses TRBV6-1 and TRBJ1-6, with 10 nucleotides matching TRBD1. Trimming cost V 6 bases and J 4 bases; bases outside gene matches: 6. This CDR3 contains 16 residues. CDR1 is MNHNS and CDR2 is SASEGT in the germline V gene.

The CDR3 here is CASPGLAGVYNEQFF. CDR3 sequence (DNA): TGTGCCAGTCCGGGACTAGCGGGAGTCTACAATGAGCAGTTCTTC. This rearrangement joins TRBV2 to TRBJ2-1, with TRBD2 matching over 14 bases. The V segment lost 9 bases and the J segment 3 bases; nucleotides outside the gene matches: 4. This CDR3 comprises 15 residues. The germline V gene has CDR1 SNHLY and CDR2 FYNNEI. The full variable domain, its missing parts supplied by reference TRBV2 and TRBJ2-1, is EPEVTQTPSHQVTQMGQEVILRCVPISNHLYFYWYRQILGQKVEFLVSFYNNEISEKSEIFDDQFSVERPDGSNFTLKIRSTKLEDSAMYFCASPGLAGVYNEQFFGPGTRLTVL.

The rearrangement links TRBV20-1 to TRBJ2-7; perhaps TRBD1 as D (6 bases). Between the trimmed V and J ends, which lost 2 bases and 0 bases, there was a span of 14 bases. CDR3 length: 15 residues. From germline, CDR1 is DFQATT and CDR2 SNEGSKA (reference sequence). CDR3 coding DNA: TGCAGTGCTAGATCGATGACAGGTCTCTCCTACGAGCAGTACTTC. It encodes CSARSMTGLSYEQYF.

As regards this clonotype: A much larger clone lies one base from this, so it may be a read error. The V and J genes are TRBV12-3 or TRBV12-4 and TRBJ2-5; TRBD2 is a possible D gene (7 bases). Trimming removed 0 bases from V and 11 bases from J, with 16 bases in between. This CDR3 contains 14 residues. CDR3 DNA sequence: TGTGCCAGCAGTTTAGCGGGAGGGGACAATGAGCAGTACTTC. This codes for CASSLAGGDNEQYF.

V and J are TRBV6-5 and TRBJ1-1; TRBD1 agrees at 9 bases. The CDR3 consists of 16 residues. J gave up 5 bases and V 5 bases, and 12 bases lay outside the gene matches. CDR1 MNHEY and CDR2 SVGAGI come from the germline V gene. CDR3 in amino acids: CASSRIGQGKNTEAFF. CDR3 in DNA: TGTGCCAGCAGTAGAATAGGACAGGGGAAAAATACTGAAGCTTTCTTT.

This clonotype was found a few times. One junction end disagrees with the germline gene, perhaps due to a read error. CDR3 loop: CASSGGTGGPYEQYF. The CDR3 nucleotides read TGCGCCAGCAGCGGGGGGACAGGGGGCCCCTACGAACAGTACTTC. The V call is TRBV5-1, the J call TRBJ2-7; TRBD1 matches at 12 bases. The CDR3 runs to 15 residues. In germline, CDR1 is SGHRS, CDR2 YFSETQ.

On this clonotype itself: A read error may be the cause here, since a much bigger clone is one base away. This chain uses TRBV28 with TRBJ2-1; 12 bases agree with TRBD2. The germline CDR1 and CDR2 sequences are MDHEN and SYDVKM. This CDR3 is built from 15 residues. Losses at the gene ends were 7 bases for V and 13 bases for J; bases not matched to a gene: 14. CDR3 sequence: CASTRLAGEWETQFF. The CDR3 DNA reads TGTGCCAGCACCCGACTAGCGGGAGAATGGGAGACCCAGTTCTTC.

This clonotype was found a few times. The CDR3 region is CASRAVGQVPPYLSGANVLTF. The CDR3, as DNA: TGTGCCAGCAGGGCCGTGGGACAGGTCCCTCCTTATCTCTCGGGGGCCAACGTCCTGACTTTC. J is TRBJ2-6 and V is TRBV2, with TRBD1 identical over 8 bases. This CDR3 is built from 21 residues. Losses at the gene ends were 6 bases for V and 4 bases for J; bases not matched to a gene: 23. The germline gives CDR1 SNHLY, CDR2 FYNNEI.

The chain uses TRBV20-1 and TRBJ1-1; the D gene is possibly TRBD1 (5 bases). Per the germline V gene, CDR1 is DFQATT and CDR2 is SNEGSKA (reference sequence). CDR3 length equals 13 residues. Trimming cost V 3 bases and J 5 bases, with 13 bases left between them. CDR3 in DNA: TGCAGTGCTAGGTGGGGGGTGGGGACTGAAGCTTTCTTT. Translating it yields CSARWGVGTEAFF.

V gene TRBV6-1 combines with J gene TRBJ1-1; TRBD1 matches at 7 bases. With V trimmed by 7 bases and J by 2 bases, 13 bases remained unmatched. The CDR3 spans 16 residues. Germline loops: CDR1 MNHNS, CDR2 SASEGT. CDR3: CASTEWAGGSNTEAFF. CDR3 coding DNA: TGTGCCAGCACCGAATGGGCAGGGGGGAGTAACACTGAAGCTTTCTTT.

A few counts support this clonotype. This rearrangement joins TRBV5-1 to TRBJ2-3, with 14 bases fitting TRBD2. This CDR3 is built from 18 residues. After removal of 1 base from V and 5 bases from J, the junction contained 9 bases not matched to a gene. Germline CDR1 and CDR2: SGHRS and YFSETQ. This CDR3 is CASSLFGTSGSVLDTQYF. In DNA, the CDR3 is TGCGCCAGCAGCTTGTTCGGGACTAGCGGGAGTGTTCTAGATACGCAGTATTTT. The entire variable domain, with the rest obtained from reference TRBV5-1 and TRBJ2-3, is as follows: KAGVTQTPRYLIKTRGQQVTLSCSPISGHRSVSWYQQTPGQGLQFLFEYFSETQRNKGNFPGRFSGRQFSNSRSEMNVSTLELGDSALYLCASSLFGTSGSVLDTQYFGPGTRLTVL.